Below, 16 T cell receptor beta chains from the same sample are listed, as sequenced in a study of shared clonotypes between healthy human individuals. Data came from immunoSEQ multiplex PCR; TCRdb stores just in-frame clones and leaves some out. The sample lists approximately 1,500,000 clones; 98% were seen once. Sequences were obtained from naive CD4+ T cells sorted from blood. Subset described: CD45RA+ positively selected. The receptor set was obtained from a man aged 25-45 years in good health.

This clone was seen once. The rearrangement joins TRBV7-2 to TRBJ2-3; D could derive from TRBD1 or TRBD2 (5 bases each). The CDR3 has 18 amino acids. Germline lookup yields CDR1 SGHTA and CDR2 FQGNSA. V lost 1 base to trimming and J lost 2 bases, with 19 bases between them. The CDR3, as DNA: TGTGCCAGCAGCTTAGTTTTTCTGGGACCGGCATTCACAGATACGCAGTATTTT. Translated: CASSLVFLGPAFTDTQYF.

This clone was observed once. This chain links TRBV5-4 with TRBJ2-1, with D hard to call. V lost 3 bases, J lost 6 bases, and 10 bases lay in between. The CDR3 is made up of 13 amino acids. Germline V gene sequence: CDR1 SGHNT, CDR2 YYREEE (reference sequence). The CDR3 DNA reads as TGTGCCAGCAGCTCTCCCGGCCCCAATGAGCAGTTCTTC. This translates into CASSSPGPNEQFF.

The chain carries TRBV20-1 and TRBJ2-3, with D unresolved. V was clipped by 6 bases and J by 4 bases, with 5 bases between them. Germline V gene data show CDR1 as DFQATT and CDR2 as SNEGSKA (reference sequence). The CDR3 has 10 residues. CDR3 sequence (DNA): TGCAGTGCGTATTCAGATACGCAGTATTTT. Encoded protein: CSAYSDTQYF.

The genes are TRBV15 and TRBJ1-5; perhaps TRBD1 as D (6 bases). The V end lost 1 base, the J end lost 1 base, and 11 bases lay between the germline ends. There are 16 residues in the CDR3. Per germline, CDR1 LNHNV and CDR2 YYDKDF (reference sequence). CDR3 in amino acids: CATSRGKQGSNQPQHF. DNA for the CDR3: TGTGCCACCAGCAGAGGGAAACAGGGAAGCAATCAGCCCCAGCATTTT.

The V and J genes are TRBV28 and TRBJ1-5; 8 bases match TRBD1. CDR3 length equals 16 residues. Germline-derived CDR1 and CDR2 are MDHEN and SYDVKM. The V and J ends lost 4 bases and 3 bases, in that order; junction bases with no gene match: 8. DNA for the CDR3: TGTGCCAGCAGTTGGGGGGACAGGACATACAATCAGCCCCAGCATTTT. Translation: CASSWGDRTYNQPQHF.

This rearrangement joins TRBV6-5 to TRBJ2-1; no definite D call. The CDR3 loop spans 15 amino acids. In germline, CDR1 is MNHEY, CDR2 SVGAGI. V was pared by 4 bases and J by 0 bases, with 10 bases between. The CDR3 DNA reads as TGTGCCAGCAGTTCCAGCGCAAGCTCCTACAATGAGCAGTTCTTC. Translating gives CASSSSASSYNEQFF.

The chain has TRBV4-2 and TRBJ1-2; 12 bases align to TRBD1. The CDR3 sequence is 15 residues long. The junction had 6 bases not matched to a gene; V was cut back by 2 bases and J by 8 bases. The germline V gene has CDR1 LGHNA and CDR2 YNFKEQ. In nucleotides, the CDR3 is TGTGCCAGCAGCCAACCTGGGACAGGGGGCGCGGGCTACACCTTC. Protein sequence: CASSQPGTGGAGYTF.

The chain combines TRBV5-5 with TRBJ2-1; D gene uncertain. The germline V gene has CDR1 SGHKS and CDR2 YYEKEE (reference sequence). The CDR3 contains 14 residues. The V and J ends lost 5 bases and 10 bases respectively, with 19 bases between them. CDR3 region: CASSNHGLGNEQFF. DNA for the CDR3: TGTGCCAGCAGTAACCATGGGCTGGGGAACGAGCAGTTCTTC.

This chain links TRBV5-4 with TRBJ1-1, with D uncertain. Per the germline V gene, CDR1 is SGHNT and CDR2 is YYREEE (reference sequence). The V gene lost 4 bases and the J gene lost 7 bases, with 8 bases spanning the gap. This CDR3 region has 11 residues. This chain's CDR3 is CASSAGFEAFF. The CDR3 DNA reads TGTGCCAGCAGCGCAGGATTTGAAGCTTTCTTT.

The CDR3 spells CASSPSGARSYNEQFF. CDR3 DNA sequence: TGTGCCAGCTCACCTTCAGGGGCTCGCTCCTACAATGAGCAGTTCTTC. The gene calls are TRBV18 and TRBJ2-1; possibly TRBD1 for D (6 bases). This CDR3 is built from 16 residues. Germline-derived CDR1 and CDR2 are KGHSH and LQKENI. V lost 3 bases to trimming and J lost 0 bases, with 12 bases between them.

The CDR3 DNA sequence: TGTGCCAGCAGCTTATCCAGGGGAGCAAACACCATATATTTT. Translating gives CASSLSRGANTIYF. J is TRBJ1-3 and V is TRBV5-6, with D maybe TRBD1 (6 bases). Germline V CDR1 and CDR2: SGHDT, YYEEEE. CDR3 length equals 14 residues. Trimming removed 2 bases at V and 6 bases at J, with 12 bases between.

The genes are TRBV27 and TRBJ2-7, with TRBD2 matching over 7 bases. The V segment lost 5 bases and the J segment 3 bases; nucleotides outside the gene matches: 7. CDR1 is MNHEY, CDR2 SMNVEV, per germline (reference sequence). The CDR3 loop spans 14 amino acids. The CDR3 spells CASSRPGLYYEQYF. DNA for the CDR3: TGTGCCAGCAGTCGTCCGGGACTATACTACGAGCAGTACTTC.

The rearrangement links TRBV29-1 to TRBJ2-3; D is perhaps TRBD1 (5 bases). The CDR3 runs to 14 residues. The ends were cut back, 4 bases at V and 0 bases at J, with 11 bases in the middle. Germline V CDR1 and CDR2: SQVTM, ANQGSEA. CDR3 DNA sequence: TGCAGCGTTGTAGGGGTATCTAGCACAGATACGCAGTATTTT. Encoded protein: CSVVGVSSTDTQYF.

V and J are TRBV27 and TRBJ2-7, with D possibly being TRBD1 (5 bases). Germline V gene sequence: CDR1 MNHEY, CDR2 SMNVEV (reference sequence). There are 15 residues in the CDR3. With 5 bases removed from V and 0 bases from J, the gap between germline ends came to 14 bases. The CDR3 region is CASSLNRISSYEQYF. The CDR3 DNA reads TGTGCCAGCAGTCTCAACAGGATTAGCTCCTACGAGCAGTACTTC.

The chain uses TRBV18 and TRBJ1-3, with unresolved D. CDR1 KGHSH and CDR2 LQKENI come from the germline V gene. V lost 1 base and J lost 3, with 13 bases in between. The CDR3 length is 16 residues. In nucleotides, the CDR3 is TGTGCCAGCTCACCACTTCCGGGGAATGATGGAAACACCATATATTTT. It codes for CASSPLPGNDGNTIYF.

The chain uses TRBV6-5 and TRBJ2-7; D might be TRBD2 (5 bases). Germline V gene sequence: CDR1 MNHEY, CDR2 SVGAGI. The V end was cut by 3 bases, the J end by 1 base, with 13 bases between. This CDR3 is 15 amino acids long. CDR3 sequence reads: CASSYRALGSYEQYF. The CDR3 coding sequence is TGTGCCAGCAGTTATCGGGCACTAGGGTCCTACGAGCAGTACTTC.